This entry is about one T cell receptor (beta chain). This record belongs to a study of cytomegalovirus exposure and HLA in healthy donors. Amplification used 60 Vbeta primers and 13 Jbeta primers. Sequenced by immunoSEQ multiplex PCR; TCRdb stores in-frame clones only, minus some. This table has 100,000 to 150,000 clones, approximately 75% appearing once. The specimen sequenced was PBMCs. The origin of this receptor is a man aged 25 to 40 in good health and CMV-seronegative.

The CDR3 region has the DNA TGTGCCAGCAGTTTACTAACCTTAAATTACGAGCAGTACTTC. Protein: CASSLLTLNYEQYF. V usage is TRBV28 and J usage is TRBJ2-7, with D hard to call. Per the germline V gene, CDR1 is MDHEN and CDR2 is SYDVKM. Trimming left V 2 bases short and J 4 bases short, with 12 bases between. CDR3 length: 14 residues.